One T cell receptor (beta chain) is described in this entry. As yet, its antigen is unknown. This record comes from a study of T cells in narcolepsy. Clones were sequenced by immunoSEQ multiplex PCR, and TCRdb holds only the in-frame ones, with some missing. Of around 30,000 clones in the sample, 65% to 85% were seen once. Overall study results and limits: Blood of same and different patients, but not healthy controls, reportedly held recurring autoreactive clonotypes. Comparing one patient's CSF and blood CD4+ clonotypes highlighted HCRT- and TRIB2-specific autoreactive clonotypes.

The TCR was taken from a human donor in good health. Sequenced input: memory (CD45RA-) CD4+ T cells from blood.

Written as DNA, the CDR3 is TGTGCCAGCAGTTTAGGGGGGCTGCACACAGATACGCAGTATTTT. Protein: CASSLGGLHTDTQYF. V gene TRBV28 combines with J gene TRBJ2-3; D may correspond to TRBD1 or TRBD2 (6 bases each). V shed 2 bases and J shed 2 bases, with 11 bases lying between them. The CDR3 sequence is 15 residues long. Germline V gives CDR1 MDHEN, CDR2 SYDVKM.